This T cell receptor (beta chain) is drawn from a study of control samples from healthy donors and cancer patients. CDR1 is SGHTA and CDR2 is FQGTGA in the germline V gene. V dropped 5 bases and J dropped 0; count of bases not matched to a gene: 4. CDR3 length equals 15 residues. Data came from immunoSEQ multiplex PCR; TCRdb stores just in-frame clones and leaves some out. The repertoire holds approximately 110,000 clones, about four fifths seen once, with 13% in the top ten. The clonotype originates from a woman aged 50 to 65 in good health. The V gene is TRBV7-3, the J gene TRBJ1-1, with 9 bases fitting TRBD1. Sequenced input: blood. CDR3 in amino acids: CASSPTGGLNTEAFF. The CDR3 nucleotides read TGTGCCAGCAGCCCGACAGGGGGATTGAACACTGAAGCTTTCTTT. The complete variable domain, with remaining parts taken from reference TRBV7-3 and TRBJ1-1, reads GAGVSQTPSNKVTEKGKYVELRCDPISGHTALYWYRQSLGQGPEFLIYFQGTGAADDSGLPNDRFFAVRPEGSVSTLKIQRTERGDSAVYLCASSPTGGLNTEAFFGQGTRLTVV.